This T cell receptor beta chain derives from a study of blood T cell repertoires in COVID-19. Across the study: PBMCs, B-cell-depleted T cells, or T cells provided the cDNA or gDNA that made up the material.

Clones were read by immunoSEQ multiplex PCR, and TCRdb kept only the in-frame ones, dropping some. The sample has approximately 70,000 clones; around 90% are singletons. CDR1 is SGHAT and CDR2 is FQNNGV in the germline V gene. With 2 bases removed from V and 7 bases from J, the gap between germline ends came to 9 bases. This CDR3 is 13 amino acids long. This TCR came from a woman aged 60-75 years with active COVID-19. The sequenced sample consisted of peripheral blood. V is TRBV11-2 and J is TRBJ2-1; D gene unclear. DNA of the CDR3: TGTGCCAGCAGCTTAACCTCTAGGAATGAGCAGTTCTTC. It is translated as CASSLTSRNEQFF.